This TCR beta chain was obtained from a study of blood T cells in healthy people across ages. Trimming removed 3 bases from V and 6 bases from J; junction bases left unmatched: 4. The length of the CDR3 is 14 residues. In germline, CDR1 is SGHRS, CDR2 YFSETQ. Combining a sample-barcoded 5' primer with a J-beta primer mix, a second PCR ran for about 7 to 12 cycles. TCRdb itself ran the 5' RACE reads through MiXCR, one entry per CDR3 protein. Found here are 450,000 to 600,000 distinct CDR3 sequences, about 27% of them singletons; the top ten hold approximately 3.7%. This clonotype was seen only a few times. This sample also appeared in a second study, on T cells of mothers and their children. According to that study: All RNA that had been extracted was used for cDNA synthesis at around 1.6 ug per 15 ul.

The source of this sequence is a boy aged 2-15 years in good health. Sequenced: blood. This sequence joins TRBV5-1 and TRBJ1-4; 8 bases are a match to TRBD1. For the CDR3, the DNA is TGCGCCAGCAGCTCGGGACAGGAGTATGAAAAACTGTTTTTT. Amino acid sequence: CASSSGQEYEKLFF.